The 26 T cell receptor beta chains in this list originate from one sample, sequenced in a study of cytomegalovirus exposure and HLA in healthy donors. Profiling relied on immunoSEQ multiplex PCR, and the TCRdb table lists in-frame clones only, not all of them. Of 200,000 to 300,000 clones listed, around 91% were seen once; the top ten hold roughly 3%. Input material: PBMCs. The receptor set was obtained from a woman aged 30 to 39 in good health and CMV-seronegative.

The V call is TRBV6-1, the J call TRBJ2-2; D gene uncertain. This CDR3 has 13 amino acids. CDR1 and CDR2 (germline): MNHNS, SASEGT. With 7 bases removed from V and 7 bases from J, the gap between germline ends came to 13 bases. CDR3 sequence: CASILYESGELFF. DNA for the CDR3: TGTGCCAGCATCCTCTATGAGAGCGGGGAGCTGTTTTTT.

The V gene is TRBV6-5, the J gene TRBJ2-2, with TRBD1 identical over 8 bases. The germline V gene has CDR1 MNHEY and CDR2 SVGAGI. There are 13 residues in the CDR3. V was pared by 10 bases and J by 3 bases, with 4 bases of the junction left unmatched. Here the CDR3 DNA reads TGTGCCATCCGGACAGGGTACACCGGGGAGCTGTTTTTT. It codes for CAIRTGYTGELFF.

This chain uses TRBV27 with TRBJ2-1; 8 bases align to TRBD2. This CDR3 is built from 18 residues. V shed 1 base and J 5 bases; nucleotides not matched to a gene: 13. Germline V lookup: CDR1 MNHEY, CDR2 SMNVEV (reference sequence). CDR3 in amino acids: CASSLYLATSAQDNEQFF. The CDR3 region has the DNA TGTGCCAGCAGTTTATATCTAGCGACTAGCGCACAGGACAATGAGCAGTTCTTC.

The chain is built from TRBV29-1 and TRBJ1-1; D is ambiguous. Germline V CDR1 and CDR2: SQVTM, ANQGSEA. The length of the CDR3 is 12 residues. Trimming cost V 8 bases and J 0 bases, with 10 bases left between them. The CDR3 loop reads CSTRPMNTEAFF. The CDR3 coding sequence is TGCAGCACAAGGCCGATGAACACTGAAGCTTTCTTT.

The V gene is TRBV18, the J gene TRBJ2-7, with TRBD1 matching 7 bases. The ends lost 2 bases at V and 4 bases at J; junction bases unmatched: 5. Germline lookup yields CDR1 KGHSH and CDR2 LQKENI. CDR3 length: 14 amino acids. The CDR3 DNA is TGTGCCAGCTCACCAGGGGCAGGGGGATACGAGCAGTACTTC. Translating it yields CASSPGAGGYEQYF.

This clone was found once. This chain joins TRBV13 and TRBJ2-3; 7 nucleotides line up with TRBD1. With V trimmed by 7 bases and J by 12 bases, 10 bases remained unmatched. This CDR3 has 12 residues. Germline lookup yields CDR1 PRHDT and CDR2 FYEKMQ (reference sequence). This CDR3 reads CASKNGTEGQYF. The CDR3 nucleotides read TGTGCCAGCAAAAACGGGACAGAGGGTCAGTATTTT.

This clone has just one count. The genes are TRBV27 and TRBJ1-2; D is unresolved. The V gene lost 0 bases and the J gene lost 11 bases, with 13 bases spanning the gap. The CDR3 runs 13 residues. Germline lookup yields CDR1 MNHEY and CDR2 SMNVEV (reference sequence). Written as DNA, the CDR3 is TGTGCCAGCAGTTTATCGTCGTGGGGAGGGTACACCTTC. It encodes CASSLSSWGGYTF.

The chain is built from TRBV30 and TRBJ1-2, with D possibly TRBD1 on 6 matching bases. Per the germline V gene, CDR1 is GTSNPN and CDR2 is SVGIG (reference sequence). The CDR3 is 16 residues long. Trimming cost V 0 bases and J 10 bases, with 24 bases left between them. The CDR3 coding sequence is TGTGCCTGGAGTGTACGAGGAACAGGGACGTTGCCGGTCTACACCTTC. Its protein product is CAWSVRGTGTLPVYTF. The full variable domain, its missing parts supplied by reference TRBV30 and TRBJ1-2, is SQTIHQWPATLVQPVGSPLSLECTVEGTSNPNLYWYRQAAGRGLQLLFYSVGIGQISSEVPQNLSASRPQDRQFILSSKKLLLSDSGFYLCAWSVRGTGTLPVYTFGSGTRLTVV.

This clone was seen a single time. This chain uses TRBV6-1 with TRBJ2-7; the match to TRBD2 covers 7 bases. The CDR3 is 12 residues long. CDR1 and CDR2 (germline): MNHNS, SASEGT. V shed 7 bases and J 1 base; nucleotides not matched to a gene: 1. The CDR3 loop is CASTSGSYEQYF. In nucleotides, the CDR3 is TGTGCCAGCACTAGCGGTTCCTACGAGCAGTACTTC.

The V and J genes are TRBV25-1 and TRBJ2-3, with D possibly being TRBD1 or TRBD2 (6 bases each). V lost 4 bases to trimming and J lost 1 base, with 9 bases between them. CDR1 is MGHDK and CDR2 is SYGVNS in the germline V gene. The CDR3 is 14 amino acids. CDR3 protein: CASSAEGGTDTQYF. CDR3 bases: TGTGCCAGCAGTGCGGAGGGGGGCACAGATACGCAGTATTTT.

About this clone itself: The identical CDR3 is also encoded by other nucleotide sequences in the sample. V gene TRBV27 combines with J gene TRBJ2-7; the match to TRBD2 covers 8 bases. The CDR3 is made up of 13 amino acids. The trim removed 3 bases at V and 7 bases at J, leaving 5 bases unmatched. Germline V CDR1 and CDR2: MNHEY, SMNVEV (reference sequence). CDR3 nucleotide sequence: TGTGCCAGCAGTTTCGCGGGGGGTGGAGAGCAGTACTTC. It translates to CASSFAGGGEQYF.

With regard to this clone: Germline and junction disagree at one end, which may indicate a read error. This rearrangement joins TRBV28 to TRBJ2-7; 7 nucleotides match TRBD2. CDR1 is MDHEN, CDR2 SYDVKM, per germline. CDR3 size: 13 residues. CDR3 in amino acids: CASSLGVGGSPHF. CDR3 nucleotides: TGTGCCAGCAGTTTAGGGGTGGGGGGGTCTCCGCACTTC. Full variable domain (outside the CDR3, taken from reference TRBV28 and TRBJ2-7): DVKVTQSSRYLVKRTGEKVFLECVQDMDHENMFWYRQDPGLGLRLIYFSYDVKMKEKGDIPEGYSVSREKKERFSLILESASTNQTSMYLCASSLGVGGSPHFGPGTRLTVT.

The chain uses TRBV25-1 and TRBJ2-5; D not resolved. The CDR3 is made up of 12 amino acids. The V and J ends lost 7 bases and 5 bases respectively, with 11 bases between them. Germline V gene lookup returns CDR1 MGHDK and CDR2 SYGVNS. CDR3 nucleotide sequence: TGTGCCAGCAAAGGTTACGGGGAGACCCAGTACTTC. Amino acid sequence: CASKGYGETQYF.

This clone was recorded only once. This rearrangement joins TRBV28 to TRBJ2-5; D not certain. The CDR3 sequence is 14 residues long. Looked up from germline, CDR1 is MDHEN and CDR2 is SYDVKM. Trimming shortened V by 7 bases and J by 5 bases, and 17 bases separated the two germline ends. Written as DNA, the CDR3 is TGTGCCAGCACCACTGGCGCACTTTGGGAGACCCAGTACTTC. Translating it yields CASTTGALWETQYF. Variable domain in full (rest from reference TRBV28 and TRBJ2-5): DVKVTQSSRYLVKRTGEKVFLECVQDMDHENMFWYRQDPGLGLRLIYFSYDVKMKEKGDIPEGYSVSREKKERFSLILESASTNQTSMYLCASTTGALWETQYFGPGTRLLVL.

This clone was recorded once. CDR3 amino acids: CASRSTDTQYF. The CDR3 region has the DNA TGCGCCAGCAGGAGCACAGATACGCAGTATTTT. The J gene is TRBJ2-3, the V gene TRBV5-1; D not certain. Trimming removed 5 bases from V and 0 bases from J, with 1 base in between. Germline V gives CDR1 SGHRS, CDR2 YFSETQ. The CDR3 spans 11 residues. The complete variable domain, with remaining parts taken from reference TRBV5-1 and TRBJ2-3, reads KAGVTQTPRYLIKTRGQQVTLSCSPISGHRSVSWYQQTPGQGLQFLFEYFSETQRNKGNFPGRFSGRQFSNSRSEMNVSTLELGDSALYLCASRSTDTQYFGPGTRLTVL.

This chain uses TRBV19 with TRBJ2-6, with D perhaps matching TRBD1 (5 bases). V was cut by 2 bases and J by 2 bases, with 7 bases left in between. CDR3 length equals 15 residues. Germline CDR1 LNHDA, CDR2 SQIVND (reference sequence). The CDR3 DNA reads TGTGCCAGTAGTATAAGCAGGGCTGGGGCCAACGTCCTGACTTTC. As protein: CASSISRAGANVLTF.

The J gene is TRBJ1-4, the V gene TRBV28, with TRBD1 matching 8 bases. V trimming: 6 bases; J trimming: 5 bases; junction bases outside the gene matches: 5. CDR3 size: 14 residues. Germline values: CDR1 MDHEN, CDR2 SYDVKM. The CDR3 nucleotides are TGTGCCAGCAGGGGCTCAGGGGGCAATGAAAAACTGTTTTTT. This gives the protein CASRGSGGNEKLFF.

This chain uses TRBV6-1 with TRBJ2-3, with D maybe TRBD2 (5 bases). Trimming removed 4 bases from V and 0 bases from J, with 11 bases in between. The germline V gene encodes CDR1 MNHNS and CDR2 SASEGT. The CDR3 totals 15 residues. For the CDR3, the DNA is TGTGCCAGCAGTGCCCCCCCGGGAAGCACAGATACGCAGTATTTT. Its protein product is CASSAPPGSTDTQYF.

V and J are TRBV18 and TRBJ2-5; 10 bases line up with TRBD2. CDR1 and CDR2 from the germline V gene are KGHSH and LQKENI. J was trimmed by 2 bases and V by 3 bases; bases with no gene match: 3. The CDR3 is 15 residues long. In nucleotides, the CDR3 is TGTGCCAGCTCACCCGTGGGACTAGCGCAAGAGACCCAGTACTTC. This sequence encodes CASSPVGLAQETQYF.

The chain links TRBV5-6 to TRBJ2-3, with a possible D match to TRBD2 (6 bases). Trimming stripped 4 bases from V and 14 bases from J, with 23 bases between. This CDR3 has 14 amino acids. CDR1 is SGHDT, CDR2 YYEEEE, per germline. The CDR3 is CASSLGPGTPVRYF. CDR3 DNA sequence: TGTGCCAGCAGCCTTGGCCCAGGGACTCCCGTTAGGTATTTT.

The chain couples TRBV29-1 to TRBJ2-3; 7 bases line up with TRBD1. CDR1 SQVTM and CDR2 ANQGSEA come from the germline V gene. V trimming: 4 bases; J trimming: 2 bases; junction bases outside the gene matches: 12. CDR3 length: 16 residues. This CDR3 reads CSVVLVTGSHTDTQYF. The CDR3 DNA follows: TGCAGCGTTGTTTTGGTGACAGGGAGCCACACAGATACGCAGTATTTT.

DNA of the CDR3: TGCGCCAGCAGCAGAAACCCTACAGGGAACTCTGGAAACACCATATATTTT. This encodes CASSRNPTGNSGNTIYF. The chain is built from TRBV5-1 and TRBJ1-3, with D tentatively TRBD1 (6 bases). V lost 4 bases to trimming and J lost 0 bases, with 17 bases between them. This CDR3 comprises 17 residues. Per the germline V gene, CDR1 is SGHRS and CDR2 is YFSETQ.

The chain's CDR3 is CASSTGGVNQPQHF. In nucleotides, the CDR3 is TGTGCCAGTAGTACAGGGGGCGTCAATCAGCCCCAGCATTTT. The chain is built from TRBV19 and TRBJ1-5, with 8 positions matching TRBD1. Per the germline V gene, CDR1 is LNHDA and CDR2 is SQIVND (reference sequence). The CDR3 runs 14 residues. Losses at the gene ends were 4 bases for V and 3 bases for J; bases not matched to a gene: 2.

A word on this clone: Other DNA sequences within the sample encode an identical CDR3. J is TRBJ1-5 and V is TRBV18; D is unclear. This CDR3 has 13 amino acids. CDR1 and CDR2 (germline): KGHSH, LQKENI. V lost 6 bases to trimming and J lost 7 bases, with 13 bases between them. CDR3 nucleotides: TGTGCCAGCTCTCCCGACCGTGGGCAGCCCCAGCATTTT. This gives the protein CASSPDRGQPQHF.

This chain links TRBV7-6 with TRBJ2-5, with 8 bases aligning to TRBD2. J was trimmed by 3 bases and V by 7 bases; bases with no gene match: 4. The CDR3 is made up of 13 amino acids. Looked up from germline, CDR1 is SGHVS and CDR2 is FNYEAQ. This CDR3 is CASNRGGKETQYF. DNA of the CDR3: TGTGCCAGCAATCGGGGGGGAAAAGAGACCCAGTACTTC.

The chain joins TRBV27 to TRBJ1-3, with 8 positions matching TRBD1. The CDR3 consists of 13 residues. V dropped 8 bases and J dropped 4; count of bases not matched to a gene: 4. Germline CDR1 and CDR2: MNHEY and SMNVEV (reference sequence). CDR3 nucleotide sequence: TGTGCCAGCTGGACAGGGATAGGAAACACCATATATTTT. This translates into CASWTGIGNTIYF.